This T cell receptor (beta chain) derives from a study of cytomegalovirus exposure and HLA in healthy donors. Study context: About 180 million T cells yielded fewer than 120 million unique TCR beta sequences in earlier analysis. Study results and caveats: Most CMV-associated TCR beta chains were later found to appear HLA-restricted. Common viral pathogens seemed to be connected with several of the most significant clusters, according to a later analysis.

PCR involved 60 Vbeta and 13 Jbeta primers. Libraries were prepared by immunoSEQ multiplex PCR; TCRdb keeps only in-frame clonotypes and omits some of them. The sample holds under 150,000 clones, more than 70% seen once. A remark on this clone: Its specificity is unknown. A read error may produce the germline difference seen at one junction end.

CDR3 length: 14 residues. CDR1 MGHRA and CDR2 YSYEKL come from the germline V gene. The chain combines TRBV4-1 with TRBJ2-3, with a possible D match to TRBD2 (5 bases). The receptor's source is a man over 45 in good health and CMV-seropositive. Sequences were obtained from PBMCs. DNA for the CDR3: TGCGCCAGCAGCCATGGTGGGAGCACAGATACACAGTATTTT. The encoded protein is CASSHGGSTDTQYF.